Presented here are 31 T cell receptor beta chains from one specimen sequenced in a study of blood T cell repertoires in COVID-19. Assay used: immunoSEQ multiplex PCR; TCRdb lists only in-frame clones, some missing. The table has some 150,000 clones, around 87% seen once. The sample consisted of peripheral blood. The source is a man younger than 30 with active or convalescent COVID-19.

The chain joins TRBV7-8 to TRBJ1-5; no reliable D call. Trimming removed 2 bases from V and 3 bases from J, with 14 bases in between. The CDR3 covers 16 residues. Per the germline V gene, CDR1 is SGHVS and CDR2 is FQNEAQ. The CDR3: CASSLRESLINQPQHF. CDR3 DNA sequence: TGTGCCAGCAGCTTACGAGAGAGCTTAATCAATCAGCCCCAGCATTTT. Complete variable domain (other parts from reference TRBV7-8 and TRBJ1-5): GAGVSQSPRYKVAKRGQDVALRCDPISGHVSLFWYQQALGQGPEFLTYFQNEAQLDKSGLPSDRFFAERPEGSVSTLKIQRTQQEDSAVYLCASSLRESLINQPQHFGDGTRLSIL.

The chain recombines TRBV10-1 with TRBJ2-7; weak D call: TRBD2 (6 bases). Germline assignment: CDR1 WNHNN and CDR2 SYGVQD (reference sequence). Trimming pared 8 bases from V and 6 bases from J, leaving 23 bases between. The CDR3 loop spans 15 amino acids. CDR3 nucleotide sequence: TGCGCCAGCGGGGCGGGGCCTCCGGACTACTTCGAGCAGTACGTC. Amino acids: CASGAGPPDYFEQYV.

In DNA form, the CDR3 reads TGTGCCAGCTCACCGGGACAACTTATGGGGACAGATACGCAGTATTTT. Encoded protein: CASSPGQLMGTDTQYF. The J gene is TRBJ2-3, the V gene TRBV18, with D possibly TRBD1 on 6 matching bases. Trimming removed 3 bases at V and 3 bases at J, with 16 bases between. Germline V gene lookup returns CDR1 KGHSH and CDR2 LQKENI. The CDR3 consists of 16 residues. Full variable domain (rest looked up from reference TRBV18 and TRBJ2-3): NAGVMQNPRHLVRRRGQEARLRCSPMKGHSHVYWYRQLPEEGLKFMVYLQKENIIDESGMPKERFSAEFPKEGPSILRIQQVVRGDSAAYFCASSPGQLMGTDTQYFGPGTRLTVL.

The CDR3 here is CSVAGGTDTQYF. DNA for the CDR3: TGCAGCGTTGCCGGGGGTACAGATACGCAGTATTTT. J is TRBJ2-3 and V is TRBV29-1, with D perhaps TRBD2 (6 bases). The germline gives CDR1 SQVTM, CDR2 ANQGSEA. V dropped 4 bases and J dropped 3 bases, with 8 bases sitting between them. The CDR3 contains 12 residues.

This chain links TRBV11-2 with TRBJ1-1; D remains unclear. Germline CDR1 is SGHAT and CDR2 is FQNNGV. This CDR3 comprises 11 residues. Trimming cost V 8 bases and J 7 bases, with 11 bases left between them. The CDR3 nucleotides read TGTGCCAGCCTGTCCGGGGTTGAAGCTTTCTTT. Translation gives CASLSGVEAFF.

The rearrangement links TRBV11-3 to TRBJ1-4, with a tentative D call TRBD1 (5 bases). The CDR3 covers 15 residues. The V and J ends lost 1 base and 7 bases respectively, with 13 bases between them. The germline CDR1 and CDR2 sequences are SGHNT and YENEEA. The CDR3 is CASSLGGLEVEKLFF. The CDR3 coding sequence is TGTGCCAGCAGCTTAGGGGGCCTCGAAGTTGAAAAACTGTTTTTT.

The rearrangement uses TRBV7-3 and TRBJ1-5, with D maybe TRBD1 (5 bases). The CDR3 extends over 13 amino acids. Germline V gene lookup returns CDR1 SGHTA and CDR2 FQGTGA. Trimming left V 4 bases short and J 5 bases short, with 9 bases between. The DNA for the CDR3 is TGTGCCAGCAGCTATGGGGCCGATCAGCCCCAGCATTTT. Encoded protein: CASSYGADQPQHF.

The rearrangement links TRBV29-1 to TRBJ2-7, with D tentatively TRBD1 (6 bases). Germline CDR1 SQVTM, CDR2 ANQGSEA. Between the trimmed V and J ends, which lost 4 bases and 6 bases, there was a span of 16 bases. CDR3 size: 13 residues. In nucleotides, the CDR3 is TGCAGCGTTGTTGCTAGAGGGGGATTCGAGCAGTACTTC. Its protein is CSVVARGGFEQYF.

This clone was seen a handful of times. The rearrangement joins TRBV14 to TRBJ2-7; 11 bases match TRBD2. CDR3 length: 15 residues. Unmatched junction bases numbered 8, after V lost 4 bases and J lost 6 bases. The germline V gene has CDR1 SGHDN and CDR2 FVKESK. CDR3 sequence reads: CASSPLTSGSFEQYF. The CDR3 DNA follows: TGTGCCAGCAGCCCTCTAACTAGCGGGAGTTTCGAGCAGTACTTC.

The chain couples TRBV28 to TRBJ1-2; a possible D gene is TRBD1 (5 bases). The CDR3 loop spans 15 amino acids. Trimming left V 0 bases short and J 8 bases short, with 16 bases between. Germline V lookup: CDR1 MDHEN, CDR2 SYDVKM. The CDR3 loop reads CASSLWVWGDLGYTF. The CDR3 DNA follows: TGTGCCAGCAGTTTATGGGTGTGGGGGGATCTGGGCTACACCTTC.

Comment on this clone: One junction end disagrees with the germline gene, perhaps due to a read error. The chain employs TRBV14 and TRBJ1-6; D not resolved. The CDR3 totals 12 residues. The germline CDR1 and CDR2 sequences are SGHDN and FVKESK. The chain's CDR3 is CASSQGGRTPSF. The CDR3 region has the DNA TGTGCCAGCAGCCAAGGAGGACGGACTCCCTCCTTT.

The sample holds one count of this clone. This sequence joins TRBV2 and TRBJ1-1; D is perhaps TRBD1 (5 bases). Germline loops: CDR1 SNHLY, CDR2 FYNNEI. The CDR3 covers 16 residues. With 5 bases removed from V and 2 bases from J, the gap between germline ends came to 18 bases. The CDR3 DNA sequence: TGTGCCAGCAGTCCCACAGGAGGGACTTACAACACTGAAGCTTTCTTT. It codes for CASSPTGGTYNTEAFF.

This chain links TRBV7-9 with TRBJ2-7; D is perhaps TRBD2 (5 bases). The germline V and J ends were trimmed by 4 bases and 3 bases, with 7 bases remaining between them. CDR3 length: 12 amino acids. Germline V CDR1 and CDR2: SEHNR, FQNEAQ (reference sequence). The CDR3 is CASSWGVYEQYF. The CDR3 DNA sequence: TGTGCCAGCAGCTGGGGAGTCTACGAGCAGTACTTC.

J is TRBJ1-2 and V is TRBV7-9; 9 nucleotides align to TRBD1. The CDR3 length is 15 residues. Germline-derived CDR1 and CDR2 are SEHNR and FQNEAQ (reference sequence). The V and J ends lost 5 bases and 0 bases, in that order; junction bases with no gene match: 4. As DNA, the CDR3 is TGTGCCAGCAGCACAGGGGGCCTAGCTAACTATGGCTACACCTTC. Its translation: CASSTGGLANYGYTF.

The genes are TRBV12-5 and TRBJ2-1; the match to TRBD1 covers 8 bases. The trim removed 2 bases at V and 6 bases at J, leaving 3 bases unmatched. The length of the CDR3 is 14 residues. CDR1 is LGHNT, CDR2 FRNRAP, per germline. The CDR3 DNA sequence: TGTGCTAGTGGTTTGCAGGGGGCGGCCAATGAGCAGTTCTTC. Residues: CASGLQGAANEQFF.

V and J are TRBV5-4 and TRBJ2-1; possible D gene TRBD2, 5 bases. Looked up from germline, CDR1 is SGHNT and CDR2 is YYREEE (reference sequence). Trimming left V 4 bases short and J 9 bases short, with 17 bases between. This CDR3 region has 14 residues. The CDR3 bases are TGTGCCAGCAGCGAGGCGACTATTCGCGGTGAGCAGTTCTTC. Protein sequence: CASSEATIRGEQFF.

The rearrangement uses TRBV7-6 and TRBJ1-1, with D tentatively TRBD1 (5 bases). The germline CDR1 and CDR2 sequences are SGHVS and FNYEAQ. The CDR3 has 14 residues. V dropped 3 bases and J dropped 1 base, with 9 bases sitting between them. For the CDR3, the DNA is TGTGCCAGCAGCTTTCACAGGCAGAACACTGAAGCTTTCTTT. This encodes CASSFHRQNTEAFF.

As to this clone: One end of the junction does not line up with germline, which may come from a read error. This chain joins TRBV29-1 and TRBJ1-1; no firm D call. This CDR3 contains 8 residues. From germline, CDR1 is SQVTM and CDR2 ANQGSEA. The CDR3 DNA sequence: TGCAGCGTTGAACCCGGGAAATTT. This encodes CSVEPGKF.

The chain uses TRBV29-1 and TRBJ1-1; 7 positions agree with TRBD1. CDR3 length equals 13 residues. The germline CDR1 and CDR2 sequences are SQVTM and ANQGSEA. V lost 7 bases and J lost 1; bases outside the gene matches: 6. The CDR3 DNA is TGCAGCGGGGGACAGACGGAGAACACTGAAGCTTTCTTT. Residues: CSGGQTENTEAFF.

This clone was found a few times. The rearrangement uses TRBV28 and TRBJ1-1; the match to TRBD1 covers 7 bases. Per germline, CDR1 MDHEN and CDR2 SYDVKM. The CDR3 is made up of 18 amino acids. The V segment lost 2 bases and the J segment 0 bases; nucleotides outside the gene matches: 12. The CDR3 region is CASSLALLGTALNTEAFF. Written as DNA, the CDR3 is TGTGCCAGCAGTTTAGCCCTCCTCGGGACAGCCCTGAACACTGAAGCTTTCTTT.

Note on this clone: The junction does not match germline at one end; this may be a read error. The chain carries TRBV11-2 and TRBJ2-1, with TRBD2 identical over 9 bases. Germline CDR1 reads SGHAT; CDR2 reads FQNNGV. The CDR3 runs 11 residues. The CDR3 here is CASSLAGEPFF. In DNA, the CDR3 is TGTGCCAGCAGTTTAGCGGGGGAGCCGTTCTTC. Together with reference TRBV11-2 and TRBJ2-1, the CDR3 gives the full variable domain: EAGVAQSPRYKIIEKRQSVAFWCNPISGHATLYWYQQILGQGPKLLIQFQNNGVVDDSQLPKDRFSAERLKGVDSTLKIQPAKLEDSAVYLCASSLAGEPFFGPGTRLTVL.

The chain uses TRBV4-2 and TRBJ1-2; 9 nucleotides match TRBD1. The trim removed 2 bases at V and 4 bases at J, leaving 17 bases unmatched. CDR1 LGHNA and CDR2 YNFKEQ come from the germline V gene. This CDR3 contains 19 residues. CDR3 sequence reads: CASSQRVGDRVFLSYGYTF. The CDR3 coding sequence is TGTGCCAGCAGCCAAAGAGTCGGGGACAGGGTGTTTTTATCCTATGGCTACACCTTC.

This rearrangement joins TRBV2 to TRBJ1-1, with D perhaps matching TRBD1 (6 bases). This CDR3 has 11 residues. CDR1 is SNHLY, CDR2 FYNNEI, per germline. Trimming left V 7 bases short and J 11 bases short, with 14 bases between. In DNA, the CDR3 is TGTGCCAGCACTGAGGGGACAAGGGCTTTCTTT. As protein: CASTEGTRAFF.

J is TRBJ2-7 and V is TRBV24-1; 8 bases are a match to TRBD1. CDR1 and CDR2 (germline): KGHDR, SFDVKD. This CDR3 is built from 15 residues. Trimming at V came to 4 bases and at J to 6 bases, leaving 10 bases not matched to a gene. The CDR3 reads CATSDPGQGFGEQYF. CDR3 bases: TGTGCCACCAGTGACCCCGGACAGGGTTTCGGCGAGCAGTACTTC.

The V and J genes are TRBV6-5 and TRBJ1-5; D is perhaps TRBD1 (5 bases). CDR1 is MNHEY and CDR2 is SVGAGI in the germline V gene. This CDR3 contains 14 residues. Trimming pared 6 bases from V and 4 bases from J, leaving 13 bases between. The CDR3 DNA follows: TGTGCCAGCAGGGGGGGGACGGCTAATCAGCCCCAGCATTTT. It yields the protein CASRGGTANQPQHF.

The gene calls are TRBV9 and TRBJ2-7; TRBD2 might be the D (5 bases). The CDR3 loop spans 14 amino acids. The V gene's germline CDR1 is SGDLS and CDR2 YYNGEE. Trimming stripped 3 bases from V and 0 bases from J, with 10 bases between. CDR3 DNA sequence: TGTGCCAGCAGCGCCCGGACTGGCTCCTACGAGCAGTACTTC. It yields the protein CASSARTGSYEQYF. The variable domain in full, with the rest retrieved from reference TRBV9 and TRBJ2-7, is DSGVTQTPKHLITATGQRVTLRCSPRSGDLSVYWYQQSLDQGLQFLIQYYNGEERAKGNILERFSAQQFPDLHSELNLSSLELGDSALYFCASSARTGSYEQYFGPGTRLTVT.

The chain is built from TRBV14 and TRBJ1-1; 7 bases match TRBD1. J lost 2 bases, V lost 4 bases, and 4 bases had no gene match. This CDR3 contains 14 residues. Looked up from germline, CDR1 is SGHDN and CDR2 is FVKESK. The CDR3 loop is CASSLTGDNTEAFF. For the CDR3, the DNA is TGTGCCAGCAGCCTAACAGGGGATAACACTGAAGCTTTCTTT.

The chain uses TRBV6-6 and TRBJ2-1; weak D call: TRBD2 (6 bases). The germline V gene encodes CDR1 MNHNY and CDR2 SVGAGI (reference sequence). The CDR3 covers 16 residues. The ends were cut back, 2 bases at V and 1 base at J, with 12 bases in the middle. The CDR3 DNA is TGTGCCAGCAGTTACGGTCTAGCGAGATCCTACAATGAGCAGTTCTTC. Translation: CASSYGLARSYNEQFF.

DNA of the CDR3: TGTGCCATCAGGTGGGGACTAGGGGAAGGTGGTGAGCAGTTCTTC. It yields the protein CAIRWGLGEGGEQFF. The V gene is TRBV10-3, the J gene TRBJ2-1; TRBD2 agrees at 8 bases. CDR1 is ENHRY and CDR2 is SYGVKD in the germline V gene. V lost 6 bases, J lost 9 bases, and 13 bases stayed unmatched. The CDR3 has 15 residues.

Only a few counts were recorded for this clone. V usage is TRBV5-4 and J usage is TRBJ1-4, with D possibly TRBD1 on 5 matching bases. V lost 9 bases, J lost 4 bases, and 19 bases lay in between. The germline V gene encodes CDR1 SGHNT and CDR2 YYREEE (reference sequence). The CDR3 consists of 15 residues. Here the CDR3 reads CAIGSRQLFNEKLFF. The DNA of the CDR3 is TGTGCCATCGGTTCCCGACAGTTGTTTAATGAAAAACTGTTTTTT. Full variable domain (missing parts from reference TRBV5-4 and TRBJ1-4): ETGVTQSPTHLIKTRGQQVTLRCSSQSGHNTVSWYQQALGQGPQFIFQYYREEENGRGNFPPRFSGLQFPNYSSELNVNALELDDSALYLCAIGSRQLFNEKLFFGSGTQLSVL.

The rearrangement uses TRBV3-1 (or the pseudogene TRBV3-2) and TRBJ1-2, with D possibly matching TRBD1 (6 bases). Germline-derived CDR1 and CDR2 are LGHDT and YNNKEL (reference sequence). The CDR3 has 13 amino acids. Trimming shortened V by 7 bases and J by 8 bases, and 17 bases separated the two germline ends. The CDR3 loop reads CASTLRGGEGYTF. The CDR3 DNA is TGTGCCAGCACCCTAAGGGGGGGGGAAGGCTACACCTTC.